A single T cell receptor (beta chain) is shown here with its context. V was shortened by 3 bases and J by 5 bases, with 11 bases between the two germline ends. Germline V CDR1 and CDR2: DFQATT, SNEGSKA (reference sequence). This CDR3 has 13 residues. These data originate in a study of blood T cell repertoires in COVID-19. Study-level background: Researchers got acute and convalescent COVID-19 samples from the United States, Italy and Spain. PBMCs, B-cell-depleted T cells, or T cells provided the cDNA or gDNA that made up the material.

In the original processing: Reference gene primer amplification yielded estimated nucleated cell counts. Generated by immunoSEQ multiplex PCR, the TCRdb table keeps only in-frame clones and is missing some. V, J and clone size are those of that table, while D and trimming were read from the DNA. The data show roughly 230,000 clones, over 80% seen once. Sequenced material: peripheral blood. This clonotype originated in a man aged 40-49 years with acute or convalescent COVID-19. This chain connects TRBV20-1 to TRBJ2-1; TRBD2 might be the D (6 bases). The CDR3 loop is CSASSGLNNEQFF. CDR3 coding DNA: TGCAGTGCTAGTTCGGGACTGAACAATGAGCAGTTCTTC.